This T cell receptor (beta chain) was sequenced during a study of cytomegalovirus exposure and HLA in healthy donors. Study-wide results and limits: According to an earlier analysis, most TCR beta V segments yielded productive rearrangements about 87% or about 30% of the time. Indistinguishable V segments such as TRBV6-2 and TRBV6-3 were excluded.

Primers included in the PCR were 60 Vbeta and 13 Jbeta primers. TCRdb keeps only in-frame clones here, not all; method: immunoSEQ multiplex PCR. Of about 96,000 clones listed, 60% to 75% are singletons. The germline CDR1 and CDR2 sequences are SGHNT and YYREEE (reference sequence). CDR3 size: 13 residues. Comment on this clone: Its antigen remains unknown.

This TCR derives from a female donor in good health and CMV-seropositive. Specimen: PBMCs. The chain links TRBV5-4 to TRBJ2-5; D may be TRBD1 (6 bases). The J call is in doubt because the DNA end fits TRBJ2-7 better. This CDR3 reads CASSLTGFHEQYF. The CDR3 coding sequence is TGTGCCAGCAGCTTGACAGGGTTCCACGAGCAGTACTTC.